Sequencing of this T cell receptor (beta chain) was carried out in a study of T cells after yellow fever vaccination. In TCRdb, the 5' RACE reads were re-called with MiXCR into one record per CDR3 protein. This table holds 150,000 to 200,000 distinct CDR3 sequences, around 8.5% found once. Trimming stripped 2 bases from V and 4 bases from J, with 7 bases between. The V gene's germline CDR1 is SNHLY and CDR2 FYNNEI. The CDR3 has 13 residues. The V and J genes are TRBV2 and TRBJ2-3; D is undetermined. The sample here was CD8+ T cells sorted from PBMCs, taken 45 days after the yellow fever booster vaccination. This receptor was obtained from a young man who received the YFV17D yellow fever vaccine. CDR3 loop: CASSEPDADTQYF. CDR3 coding DNA: TGTGCCAGCAGTGAACCGGACGCAGATACGCAGTATTTT.